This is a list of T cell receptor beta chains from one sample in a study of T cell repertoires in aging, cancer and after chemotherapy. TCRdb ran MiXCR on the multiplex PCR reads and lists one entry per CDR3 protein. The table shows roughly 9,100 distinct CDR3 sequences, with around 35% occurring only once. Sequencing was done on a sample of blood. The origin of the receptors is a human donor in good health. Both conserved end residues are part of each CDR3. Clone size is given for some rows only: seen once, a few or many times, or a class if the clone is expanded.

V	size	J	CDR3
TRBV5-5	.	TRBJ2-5	CASSLSTVAGGETQYF
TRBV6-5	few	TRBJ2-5	CASSDATSGGAWVRETQYF
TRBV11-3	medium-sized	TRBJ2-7	CASSSRDRGDLEQYF
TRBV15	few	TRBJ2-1	CATSRVGGGNEQFF
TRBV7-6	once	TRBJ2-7	CASSLGWDYSYEQYF
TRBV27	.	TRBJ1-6	CASREPGSYNSPLHF
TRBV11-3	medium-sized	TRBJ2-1	CASSLYSGVPYNEQFF
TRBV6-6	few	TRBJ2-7	CASSRQSAYEQYF
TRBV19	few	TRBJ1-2	CASRGPGLNYGYTF
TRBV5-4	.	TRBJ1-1	CASSLDATVNTEAFF
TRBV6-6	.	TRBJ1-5	CAAASSNQPQHF
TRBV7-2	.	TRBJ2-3	CASSLDRGLTDTQYF
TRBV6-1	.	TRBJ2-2	CAISESTGDTGELFF
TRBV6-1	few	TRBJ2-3	CASPGLAGDTDTQYF
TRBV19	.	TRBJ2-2	CASSILPSGNTGELFF
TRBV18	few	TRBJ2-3	CASSLRSGQGSWTDTQYF
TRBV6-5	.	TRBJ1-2	CASSRGWDEGGYTF
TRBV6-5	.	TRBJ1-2	CASSYARGRSYGYTF
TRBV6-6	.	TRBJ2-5	CASSRRQSQETQYF
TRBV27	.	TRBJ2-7	CASSGDRYEQYF
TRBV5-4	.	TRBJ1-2	CASSLGQGFGYTF
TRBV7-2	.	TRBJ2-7	CASSLGLRGGSSYEQYF
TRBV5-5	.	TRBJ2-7	CASSSTEPYEQYF
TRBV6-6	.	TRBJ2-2	CASDDGVHGELFF
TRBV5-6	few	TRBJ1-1	CASSFYGVNTEAFF
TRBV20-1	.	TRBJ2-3	CSASPSSSDTQYF
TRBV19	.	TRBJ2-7	CASSEGDEQYF
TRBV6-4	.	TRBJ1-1	CASSVPLTVNTEAFF
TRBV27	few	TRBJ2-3	CASSTRNTDTQYF
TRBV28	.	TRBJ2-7	CASSSSPRGGEQYF
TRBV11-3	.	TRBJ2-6	CASSQRTGSEANVLTF
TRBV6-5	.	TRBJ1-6	CASSYSEPAPLSSYNSPLHF
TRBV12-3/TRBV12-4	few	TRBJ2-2	CASSTVAGSGELFF
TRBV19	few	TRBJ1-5	CASSTAGRNQPQHF
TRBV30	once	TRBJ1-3	CAWSVGQLGGNTIYF
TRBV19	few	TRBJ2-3	CASSPRAHSGNPTDTQYF
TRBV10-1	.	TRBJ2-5	CASSDLGQVGTQYF
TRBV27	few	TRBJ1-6	CASSPVRGSYNSPLHF
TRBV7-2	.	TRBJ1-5	CASSLDGSNQPQHF
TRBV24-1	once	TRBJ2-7	CATSDFETGADEQYF
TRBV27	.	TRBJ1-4	CASSSWGDNEKLFF
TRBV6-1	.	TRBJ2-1	CASIPHDRVNEQFF
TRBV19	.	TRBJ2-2	CASSLLAFAGELFF
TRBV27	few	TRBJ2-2	CASATLEFANTGELFF
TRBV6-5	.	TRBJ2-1	CASSYSGLAGGSRAYNEQFF
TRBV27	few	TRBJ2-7	CASQGDYNGEQYF
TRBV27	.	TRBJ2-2	CASHTRDRLNTGELFF
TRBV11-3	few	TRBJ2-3	CASSFHSDTDTQYF
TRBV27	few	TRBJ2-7	CASSLRRGGSEQYF
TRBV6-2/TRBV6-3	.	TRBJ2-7	CASSLRDNYEQYF
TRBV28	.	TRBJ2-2	CASRIAGEVKLFF
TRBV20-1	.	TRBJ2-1	CSARDSGRWNEQFF
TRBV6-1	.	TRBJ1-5	CASSASRGWKIQPQHF